The rows below give T cell receptor beta chains drawn from one sample of a study of control samples from healthy donors and cancer patients. Using immunoSEQ multiplex PCR, the repertoire was profiled, and TCRdb retains in-frame clones only, with some absent. Among 120,000 to 150,000 clones listed, about nine tenths were seen once. Sequencing input: blood. The receptors come from a man between 25 and 39 years old in good health. CDR3s include the opening cysteine and the closing phenylalanine or tryptophan. The D gene is left open where the match is weak. For some rows the clone size is stated as once, few or many, or as a class when expanded; others skip it.

>TRBV27|-|TRBJ2-1|-
TGTGCCAGCAGGTCCGGGAACCCCTACAATGAGCAGTTCTTC
CASRSGNPYNEQFF
>TRBV14|TRBD1|TRBJ2-3|-
TGTGCCAGCAGCCAGGATTCCGACCGGTTCCTATTAGTTCGGGACAGGAGCACAGATACGCAGTATTTT
CASSQDSDRFLLVRDRSTDTQYF
>TRBV5-1|TRBD1|TRBJ1-1|once
TGCGCCAGCAGCTTTGGGGTTTTTGGGACAGACCCTGAAGCTTTCTTT
CASSFGVFGTDPEAFF
>TRBV2|-|TRBJ1-5|-
TGTGCCAGCAGTGACTTCAGGGCGATCCTCAATCAGCCCCAGCATTTT
CASSDFRAILNQPQHF
>TRBV28|-|TRBJ2-7|-
TGTGCCAGCAGTCCGATAAACCGGGACAATTACTACGAGCAGTACTTC
CASSPINRDNYYEQYF
>TRBV7-9|-|TRBJ2-2|-
TGTGCCAGCAGCTTGTCGGCCGGGGAGCTGTTTTTT
CASSLSAGELFF
>TRBV3-1/TRBV3-2|-|TRBJ2-7|few
TGTGCCAGCAGCCAAGCAGGGATTGGCGAGCAGTACTTC
CASSQAGIGEQYF
>TRBV7-8|-|TRBJ2-3|-
TGTGCCAGCAGCTTGGAAGGACAGACGGGCACAGATACGCAGTATTTT
CASSLEGQTGTDTQYF
>TRBV6-5|TRBD2|TRBJ2-7|-
TGTGCCAGCAGTCATACAGGCCTCAATGGACTAGGGTACTTC
CASSHTGLNGLGYF
>TRBV2|TRBD1|TRBJ1-5|once
TGTGCCAGCAGTGAAGCGCTTCTAGGGGGCCAGCCCCAGCATTTT
CASSEALLGGQPQHF
>TRBV9|-|TRBJ2-1|-
TGTGCCAGCAGCGACGTGGGGCAGAATGACTACAATGAGCAGTTCTTC
CASSDVGQNDYNEQFF
>TRBV4-2|TRBD2|TRBJ2-1|-
TGTGCCAGCAGCCAAGAGGGGACTAGCGGGGTCAATGAGCAGTTCTTC
CASSQEGTSGVNEQFF
>TRBV5-1|-|TRBJ2-7|-
TGCGCCAGCAGCTCAACGAGATCCGAGCAGTACTTC
CASSSTRSEQYF
>TRBV7-9|-|TRBJ1-2|-
TGTGCCAGCAGCTTACAGGGTGTCGTCACCTTC
CASSLQGVVTF
>TRBV11-2|TRBD1|TRBJ1-1|few
TGTGCCAGCAGCTTTCGGACAGGGTCTTTAAGTACTGAAGCTTTCTTT
CASSFRTGSLSTEAFF
>TRBV10-2|-|TRBJ2-2|-
TGCGCCAGCACTACGGGACATCGAGAGCTGTTTTTT
CASTTGHRELFF
>TRBV5-5|TRBD1|TRBJ1-2|-
TGTGCCAGCAGCTTGGGGACAGGGTCAGACTATGGCTACACCTTC
CASSLGTGSDYGYTF
>TRBV15|-|TRBJ2-1|-
TGTGCCACCAGCAGGGCACCGTCCTACAATGAGCAGTTCTTC
CATSRAPSYNEQFF
>TRBV19|TRBD2|TRBJ2-3|-
TGTGCCAGTGGGCCAAGGGGGGTAGCGGGAGGCTCAGATACGCAGTATTTT
CASGPRGVAGGSDTQYF
>TRBV6-4|-|TRBJ2-3|-
TGTGCCAGCAGTGACTGGGAAACAGATACGCAGTATTTT
CASSDWETDTQYF
>TRBV20-1|TRBD2|TRBJ2-5|-
TGCAGTGCTAGTTTGCTAGCGGGACAAGAGACCCAGTACTTC
CSASLLAGQETQYF
>TRBV29-1|TRBD1|TRBJ2-7|-
TGCAGCGTTGAAGACAGGGGGCCGCGCGAGCAGTACTTC
CSVEDRGPREQYF
>TRBV27|TRBD1|TRBJ1-4|-
TGTGCCAGCAGTCCGCGGACAGGAGTTGAAAAACTGTTTTTT
CASSPRTGVEKLFF
>TRBV11-2|TRBD1|TRBJ1-3|-
TGTGCCAGCAGCCCATGGACAGGGCTTTCTGGAAACACCATATATTTT
CASSPWTGLSGNTIYF
>TRBV9|TRBD1|TRBJ1-1|few
TGTGCCAGCAGCGTAGAGGCAGGGGGTTACACTGAAGCTTTCTTT
CASSVEAGGYTEAFF
>TRBV6-4|TRBD2|TRBJ2-3|few
TGTGCCAGCGCCCCCGGGACTAGCGACACAGATACGCAGTATTTT
CASAPGTSDTDTQYF
>TRBV4-2|TRBD2|TRBJ2-7|-
TGTGCCAGCAGCCAAACTAGCGGGAGTTCCTACGAGCAGTACTTC
CASSQTSGSSYEQYF
>TRBV7-2|TRBD1|TRBJ1-2|-
TGTGCCAGCAGCCCTCGGACAGGGTGGATTGGCTACACCTTC
CASSPRTGWIGYTF
>TRBV7-2|-|TRBJ2-1|-
TGTGCCAGCAGCTTAGGGTACAATGAGCAGTTCTTC
CASSLGYNEQFF
>TRBV6-4|-|TRBJ2-3|few
TGTGCCAGCAGTGATAAGGATTCAGATACGCAGTATTTT
CASSDKDSDTQYF
>TRBV24-1|-|TRBJ1-1|-
TGTGCCACCAGTGATTTTCGTTACACTGAAGCTTTCTTT
CATSDFRYTEAFF
>TRBV12-3/TRBV12-4|-|TRBJ1-5|-
TGTGCCAGTAGTCGGAATAGCAATCAGCCCCAGCATTTT
CASSRNSNQPQHF
>TRBV7-9|-|TRBJ2-6|-
TGTGCCAGCAGCTCCTCTAACTCTGGGGCCAACGTCCTGACTTTC
CASSSSNSGANVLTF
>TRBV29-1|-|TRBJ2-7|-
TGCAGCGTTGTAAGGCAGGGGCCCTACGAGCAGTACTTC
CSVVRQGPYEQYF
>TRBV24-1|-|TRBJ2-2|-
TGTGCCACCAGTGATTTGGGGACAACGAACACCGGGGAGCTGTTTTTT
CATSDLGTTNTGELFF
>TRBV11-2|TRBD2|TRBJ2-1|few
TGTGCCAGCAGCTTAGACCTTACTAGCGGGCCCTCCTACAATGAGCAGTTCTTC
CASSLDLTSGPSYNEQFF
>TRBV7-9|-|TRBJ1-3|-
TGTGCCAGCAGCCCCGCTGGAAACACCATATATTTT
CASSPAGNTIYF
>TRBV29-1|-|TRBJ2-1|-
TGCAGCGTTGGACAGGTCGTCCACAATGAGCAGTTCTTC
CSVGQVVHNEQFF
>TRBV27|TRBD1|TRBJ2-1|-
TGTGCCAGCAGTTTATCCGGGACAGGGGTTTTATACTACAATGAGCAGTTCTTC
CASSLSGTGVLYYNEQFF
>TRBV19|TRBD2|TRBJ2-2|few
TGTGCCAGTATAGCGGGATACACCGGGGAGCTGTTTTTT
CASIAGYTGELFF